The present entry profiles one TCR beta chain with its context. Its antigen is not identified. Autoimmune disease history or systemic immunosuppression was exclusionary. Germline-derived CDR1 and CDR2 are LNHDA and SQIVND (reference sequence). This CDR3 has 16 amino acids. Germline trimming cut 6 bases from V and 3 bases from J; bases unmatched to any gene: 9. These data come from a study of OX40 agonist ivuxolimab in advanced cancers. Findings and limits, study-wide: Mean expanded clone counts were higher in CD8+ than CD4+ T cells. At 0.1 to 3.0 mg/kg, CD4+ and CD8+ blood T cells expanded clonally by week 6.

The data were produced by immunoSEQ multiplex PCR, yet TCRdb's version contains in-frame clones alone and is incomplete. The data hold 15,000 to 20,000 clones, with about four fifths observed a single time. The source material was CD4+ or CD8+ T cells sorted from blood, sampled in a trial of the OX40 agonist ivuxolimab. The sequence was obtained from an adult with an advanced solid tumor such as melanoma, head and neck, liver or kidney cancer. This chain links TRBV19 with TRBJ2-7; TRBD2 aligns across 12 bases. The CDR3 protein is CASRSPTTSGSYEQYF. The CDR3 DNA is TGTGCCAGTAGGAGTCCGACGACTAGCGGGAGCTACGAGCAGTACTTC.